A single sample is the source of the 23 T cell receptor beta chains below, sequenced in a study of T and B cells in COVID-19 patients. Multiplex PCR with BIOMED2 TRB-A/B primer pools amplified TRB rearrangements. TCRdb fed the multiplex PCR reads into MiXCR, producing one record per CDR3 protein. The sample lists 6,500 to 8,000 distinct CDR3 sequences; around 28% were seen once. From blood, roughly 220-550 ng of genomic DNA served as TRB template. The source material was blood. Source of these receptors: a human donor with active COVID-19.

This clonotype was counted between two and nine times. V usage is TRBV7-2 and J usage is TRBJ2-5, with D tentatively TRBD2 (6 bases). From germline, CDR1 is SGHTA and CDR2 FQGNSA. V was trimmed by 5 bases and J by 1 base, leaving 11 bases between them. The CDR3 is made up of 14 amino acids. The CDR3 DNA is TGTGCCAGCAGCCTCCTAGCGTTCCAAGAGACCCAGTACTTC. The encoded protein is CASSLLAFQETQYF.

The CDR3 nucleotides read TGTGCCAGCAGCCAAGATCCCACGGGAATCCCATTTTATCAGCCCCAGCATTTT. Its protein is CASSQDPTGIPFYQPQHF. The V and J genes are TRBV4-2 and TRBJ1-5, with D unresolved. This CDR3 is built from 18 residues. Germline CDR1 reads LGHNA; CDR2 reads YNFKEQ. V was trimmed by 0 bases and J by 5 bases, leaving 20 bases between them.

V gene TRBV4-3 combines with J gene TRBJ2-1, with D possibly TRBD2 on 5 matching bases. CDR3 size: 15 residues. Looked up from germline, CDR1 is LGHNA and CDR2 is YSLEER. V was trimmed by 3 bases and J by 0 bases, leaving 9 bases between them. In DNA, the CDR3 is TGCGCCAGCAGCCAGGGAGAGAGCTCCTACAATGAGCAGTTCTTC. It encodes CASSQGESSYNEQFF.

The V and J genes are TRBV6-9 and TRBJ2-4, with D hard to call. The CDR3 contains 12 residues. Trimming took 9 bases from V and 3 from J, leaving 9 bases between them. Germline CDR1 MNHGY, CDR2 SVAAGI. The CDR3 here is CASVGNKNIQYF. In nucleotides, the CDR3 is TGTGCCAGTGTGGGGAACAAAAACATTCAGTACTTC.

This clonotype is deemed medium-sized. The chain couples TRBV30 to TRBJ2-1; D gene ambiguous. The germline V and J ends were trimmed by 1 base and 0 bases, with 7 bases remaining between them. This CDR3 spans 14 amino acids. Per germline, CDR1 GTSNPN and CDR2 SVGIG (reference sequence). As DNA, the CDR3 is TGTGCCTGGAGTGGCCTTAGCTCCTACAATGAGCAGTTCTTC. Translated, it gives CAWSGLSSYNEQFF.

In its sample, this clonotype is medium-sized (0.01 to 0.1%). This chain connects TRBV11-1 to TRBJ2-1; weak D call: TRBD2 (5 bases). CDR1 SGHAT and CDR2 FQDESV come from the germline V gene (reference sequence). Trimming shortened V by 4 bases and J by 7 bases, and 17 bases separated the two germline ends. The CDR3 is 15 amino acids. Here the CDR3 reads CASSSPAVRVNEQFF. CDR3 nucleotides: TGTGCCAGCAGCTCCCCAGCGGTTAGGGTGAATGAGCAGTTCTTC.

By its share, this clonotype is medium-sized. This chain joins TRBV19 and TRBJ1-2, with D possibly being TRBD1 (6 bases). Trimming cost V 7 bases and J 8 bases, with 14 bases left between them. The CDR3 spans 12 residues. Germline lookup yields CDR1 LNHDA and CDR2 SQIVND (reference sequence). DNA of the CDR3: TGTGCCAGTAATTCAGGGGTTGGCGGCTACACCTTC. Translation: CASNSGVGGYTF.

This clonotype is medium-sized (0.01 to 0.1%) within its sample. The chain recombines TRBV27 with TRBJ2-7; 7 nucleotides match TRBD2. Germline V CDR1 and CDR2: MNHEY, SMNVEV (reference sequence). J gave up 4 bases and V 3 bases, and 6 bases lay outside the gene matches. The CDR3 is 14 residues long. CDR3 in amino acids: CASSLGRGRYEQYF. The CDR3 coding sequence is TGTGCCAGCAGTTTGGGGAGGGGTAGGTACGAGCAGTACTTC.

V usage is TRBV5-1 and J usage is TRBJ2-2; D unresolved. The V gene lost 0 bases and the J gene lost 1 base, with 7 bases spanning the gap. Germline CDR1 and CDR2: SGHRS and YFSETQ. This CDR3 is built from 15 residues. The CDR3 DNA follows: TGCGCCAGCAGCTTGGGCAGTTGGAACACCGGGGAGCTGTTTTTT. It translates to CASSLGSWNTGELFF.

This clonotype was recorded a few times. The CDR3 nucleotides read TGTGCCAGAAGCCCTGGCGGGGACACGGAGAGTGGGGAGACCCAGTACTTC. Its translation is CARSPGGDTESGETQYF. The V and J genes are TRBV5-3 and TRBJ2-5; possibly TRBD1 or TRBD2 for D (6 bases each). TRBV5-3 is an open reading frame whose function is uncertain. CDR3 length: 17 residues. Between the trimmed V and J ends, which lost 4 bases and 5 bases, there was a span of 24 bases.

This clonotype is medium-sized within its sample. The CDR3 nucleotides are TGTGCCACCAGCAGAGAAAGAGTCGGGGAGCTGTTTTTT. It specifies CATSRERVGELFF. V usage is TRBV15 and J usage is TRBJ2-2; no reliable D call. Between the trimmed V and J ends, which lost 0 bases and 7 bases, there was a span of 6 bases. The CDR3 loop spans 13 amino acids. In germline, CDR1 is LNHNV, CDR2 YYDKDF (reference sequence).

This clonotype came up a few times. The chain joins TRBV18 to TRBJ2-3; D remains ambiguous. CDR1 is KGHSH and CDR2 is LQKENI in the germline V gene. This CDR3 has 12 residues. V lost 1 base and J lost 4, with 3 bases in between. The CDR3 DNA follows: TGTGCCAGCTCACCACTCCCAGATACGCAGTATTTT. Its translation is CASSPLPDTQYF.

The gene calls are TRBV5-5 and TRBJ2-5, with 9 bases that match TRBD1. The CDR3 is 17 amino acids. Germline V lookup: CDR1 SGHKS, CDR2 YYEKEE (reference sequence). V dropped 3 bases and J dropped 1; count of bases not matched to a gene: 10. The CDR3 coding sequence is TGTGCCAGCAGCTATTTAGGGACAGGGAGGGTCCAAGAGACCCAGTACTTC. Residues: CASSYLGTGRVQETQYF.

This clonotype was recorded many times. The chain is built from TRBV6-1 and TRBJ2-5; 9 bases are a match to TRBD2. The trim removed 4 bases at V and 5 bases at J, leaving 8 bases unmatched. The CDR3 runs to 15 residues. Per the germline V gene, CDR1 is MNHNS and CDR2 is SASEGT. This CDR3 is CASSGGTSIRETQYF. The CDR3 region has the DNA TGTGCCAGCAGTGGTGGGACTAGCATTAGGGAGACCCAGTACTTC.

Relative to its sample, this clonotype is medium-sized. J is TRBJ1-6 and V is TRBV7-9; possible D gene TRBD1, 6 bases. The CDR3 totals 14 residues. Deletions cut 6 bases from V and 5 bases from J, with 11 bases between. Germline CDR1 SEHNR, CDR2 FQNEAQ (reference sequence). The CDR3 nucleotides read TGTGCCAGCAGGGACAGAAACAATAATTCACCCCTCCACTTT. Translating it yields CASRDRNNNSPLHF.

This clonotype has only a few counts. The V call is TRBV4-3, the J call TRBJ2-5; D gene unclear. Germline V lookup: CDR1 LGHNA, CDR2 YSLEER. The CDR3 is 14 amino acids. V was cut by 1 base and J by 1 base, with 7 bases left in between. The CDR3 reads CASSQVTGQETQYF. CDR3 DNA sequence: TGCGCCAGCAGCCAAGTTACTGGCCAAGAGACCCAGTACTTC.

This chain uses TRBV28 with TRBJ2-2; no clear D gene. Germline CDR1 MDHEN, CDR2 SYDVKM. The CDR3 length is 15 residues. Trimming shortened V by 3 bases and J by 4 bases, and 12 bases separated the two germline ends. CDR3 loop: CASSFMGTPTGELFF. Written as DNA, the CDR3 is TGTGCCAGCAGTTTTATGGGAACACCCACCGGGGAGCTGTTTTTT.

This chain uses TRBV6-1 with TRBJ2-4; TRBD2 matches 10 bases. Germline CDR1 is MNHNS and CDR2 is SASEGT. The CDR3 runs 18 residues. J gave up 2 bases and V 5 bases, and 12 bases lay outside the gene matches. The CDR3 spells CASSPNLAGGTSKNIQYF. For the CDR3, the DNA is TGTGCCAGCAGTCCAAACTTAGCGGGAGGTACGTCCAAAAACATTCAGTACTTC.

This clonotype appeared a few times. J is TRBJ1-5 and V is TRBV27; D not certain. The CDR3 totals 17 residues. The germline V gene encodes CDR1 MNHEY and CDR2 SMNVEV (reference sequence). V lost 5 bases and J lost 4, with 21 bases in between. For the CDR3, the DNA is TGTGCCAGCAGTCCGGCCACGCTTGGGCTGAAGAATCAGCCCCAGCATTTT. It codes for CASSPATLGLKNQPQHF.

By sample fraction, this clonotype is medium-sized. The V gene is TRBV6-5, the J gene TRBJ2-1; D is possibly TRBD2 (6 bases). The ends were cut back, 2 bases at V and 4 bases at J, with 15 bases in the middle. Germline CDR1 is MNHEY and CDR2 is SVGAGI. The CDR3 loop spans 16 amino acids. This CDR3 reads CASSYPAFGGYNEQFF. In DNA, the CDR3 is TGTGCCAGCAGTTACCCGGCGTTCGGGGGATACAATGAGCAGTTCTTC.

The chain couples TRBV6-5 to TRBJ2-2; D is perhaps TRBD1 (6 bases). V was pared by 6 bases and J by 3 bases, with 11 bases between. CDR3 length: 14 residues. CDR1 is MNHEY and CDR2 is SVGAGI in the germline V gene. For the CDR3, the DNA is TGTGCCAGCAGCCCACAGGGTTACACCGGGGAGCTGTTTTTT. Translating gives CASSPQGYTGELFF.

This clonotype turned up a few times. The chain couples TRBV18 to TRBJ1-1, with D unclear. Trimming shortened V by 2 bases and J by 1 base, and 11 bases separated the two germline ends. This CDR3 contains 15 residues. Looked up from germline, CDR1 is KGHSH and CDR2 is LQKENI. This CDR3 is CASSPRRAWNTEAFF. The CDR3 DNA follows: TGTGCCAGCTCACCAAGGCGGGCGTGGAACACTGAAGCTTTCTTT. The full variable domain, with the rest looked up from reference TRBV18 and TRBJ1-1, is NAGVMQNPRHLVRRRGQEARLRCSPMKGHSHVYWYRQLPEEGLKFMVYLQKENIIDESGMPKERFSAEFPKEGPSILRIQQVVRGDSAAYFCASSPRRAWNTEAFFGQGTRLTVV.

This chain joins TRBV7-2 and TRBJ2-6; 8 nucleotides agree with TRBD1. Germline assignment: CDR1 SGHTA and CDR2 FQGNSA. The CDR3 spans 22 residues. V dropped 0 bases and J dropped 0; count of bases not matched to a gene: 16. The CDR3 nucleotides are TGTGCCAGCAGCTTAGCCGGGACAGGAACTGCAAATCCCCCCTCTGGGGCCAACGTCCTGACTTTC. Translation: CASSLAGTGTANPPSGANVLTF. Looking up the rest from reference TRBV7-2 and TRBJ2-6 gives the full variable domain: GAGVSQSPSNKVTEKGKDVELRCDPISGHTALYWYRQSLGQGLEFLIYFQGNSAPDKSGLPSDRFSAERTGGSVSTLTIQRTQQEDSAVYLCASSLAGTGTANPPSGANVLTFGAGSRLTVL.